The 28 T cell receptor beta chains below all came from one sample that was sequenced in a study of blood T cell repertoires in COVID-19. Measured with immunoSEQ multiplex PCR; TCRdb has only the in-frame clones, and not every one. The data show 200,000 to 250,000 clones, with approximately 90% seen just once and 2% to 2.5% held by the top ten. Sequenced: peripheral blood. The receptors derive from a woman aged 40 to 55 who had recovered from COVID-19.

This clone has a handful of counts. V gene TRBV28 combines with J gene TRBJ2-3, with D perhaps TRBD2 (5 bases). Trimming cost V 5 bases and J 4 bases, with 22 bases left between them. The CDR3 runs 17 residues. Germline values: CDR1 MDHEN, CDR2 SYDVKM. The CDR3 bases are TGTGCCAGCAGTCCGCCCCGCCGGCGGGCAGGCCCAGATACGCAGTATTTT. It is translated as CASSPPRRRAGPDTQYF.

The CDR3 spells CASSPQTVDNEQFF. In DNA, the CDR3 is TGTGCCAGCAGTCCACAGACAGTAGACAATGAGCAGTTCTTC. The chain is built from TRBV28 and TRBJ2-1, with D tentatively TRBD1 (5 bases). Germline values: CDR1 MDHEN, CDR2 SYDVKM. This CDR3 contains 14 residues. V lost 5 bases to trimming and J lost 5 bases, with 13 bases between them.

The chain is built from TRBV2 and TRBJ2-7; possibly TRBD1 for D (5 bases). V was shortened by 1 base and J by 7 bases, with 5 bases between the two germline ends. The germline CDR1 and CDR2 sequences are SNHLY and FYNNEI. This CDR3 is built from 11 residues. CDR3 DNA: TGTGCCAGCAGTGAAGAGGGGGAGCAGTACTTC. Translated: CASSEEGEQYF.

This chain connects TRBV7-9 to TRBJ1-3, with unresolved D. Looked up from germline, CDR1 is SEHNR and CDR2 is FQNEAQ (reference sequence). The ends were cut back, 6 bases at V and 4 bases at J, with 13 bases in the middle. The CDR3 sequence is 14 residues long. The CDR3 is CASRPPTAGNTIYF. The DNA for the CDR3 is TGTGCCAGCAGGCCCCCCACAGCCGGAAACACCATATATTTT.

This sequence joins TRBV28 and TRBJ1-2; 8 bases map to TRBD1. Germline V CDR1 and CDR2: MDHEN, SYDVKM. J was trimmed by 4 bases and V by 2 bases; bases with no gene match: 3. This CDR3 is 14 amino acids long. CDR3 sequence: CASSLPGQAYGYTF. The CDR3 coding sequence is TGTGCCAGCAGTTTACCGGGACAGGCCTATGGCTACACCTTC.

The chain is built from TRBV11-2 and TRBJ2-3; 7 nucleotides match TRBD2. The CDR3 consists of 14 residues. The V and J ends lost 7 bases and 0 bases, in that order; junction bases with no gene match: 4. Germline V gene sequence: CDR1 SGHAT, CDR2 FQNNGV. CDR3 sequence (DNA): TGTGCCAGCACCCAGCGGGGAAGCACAGATACGCAGTATTTT. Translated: CASTQRGSTDTQYF.

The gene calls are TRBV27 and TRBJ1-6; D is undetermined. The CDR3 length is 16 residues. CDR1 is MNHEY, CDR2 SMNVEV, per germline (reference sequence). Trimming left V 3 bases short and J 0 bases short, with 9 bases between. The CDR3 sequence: CASSLSESSYNSPLHF. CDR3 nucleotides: TGTGCCAGCAGTTTGTCTGAGAGCTCCTATAATTCACCCCTCCACTTT.

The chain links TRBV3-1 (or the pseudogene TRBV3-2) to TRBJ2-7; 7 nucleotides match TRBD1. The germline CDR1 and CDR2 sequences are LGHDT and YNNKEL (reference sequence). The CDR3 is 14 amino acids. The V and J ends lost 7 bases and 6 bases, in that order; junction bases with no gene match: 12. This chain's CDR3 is CASKLTGASPEQYF. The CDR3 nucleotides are TGTGCCAGCAAACTAACAGGGGCGTCGCCCGAGCAGTACTTC.

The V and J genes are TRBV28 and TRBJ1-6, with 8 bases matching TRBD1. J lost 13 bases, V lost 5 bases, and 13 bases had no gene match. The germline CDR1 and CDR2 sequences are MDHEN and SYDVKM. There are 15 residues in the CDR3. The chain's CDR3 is CASSPQGQVPWPLHF. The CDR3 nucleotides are TGTGCCAGCAGTCCACAGGGACAGGTCCCTTGGCCCCTCCACTTT.

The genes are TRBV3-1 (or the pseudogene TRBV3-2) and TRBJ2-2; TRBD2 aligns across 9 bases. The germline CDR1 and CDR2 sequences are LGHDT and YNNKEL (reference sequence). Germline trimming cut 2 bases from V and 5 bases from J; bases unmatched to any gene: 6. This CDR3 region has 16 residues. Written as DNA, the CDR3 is TGTGCCAGCAGCCAACGCCTAGCGGGAATGACCGGGGAGCTGTTTTTT. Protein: CASSQRLAGMTGELFF.

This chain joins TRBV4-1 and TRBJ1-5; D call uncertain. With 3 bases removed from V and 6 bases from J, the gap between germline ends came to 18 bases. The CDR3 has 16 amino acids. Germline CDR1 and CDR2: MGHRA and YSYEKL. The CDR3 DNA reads TGCGCCAGCAGCCATACCGGGTCCCCGGTACGTCAGCCCCAGCATTTT. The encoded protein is CASSHTGSPVRQPQHF.

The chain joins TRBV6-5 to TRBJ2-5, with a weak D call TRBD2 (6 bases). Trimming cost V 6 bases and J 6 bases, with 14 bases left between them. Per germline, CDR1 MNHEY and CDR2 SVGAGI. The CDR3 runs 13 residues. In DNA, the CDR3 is TGTGCCAGCAGGGACTACCTCCGAAAGACCCAGTACTTC. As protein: CASRDYLRKTQYF.

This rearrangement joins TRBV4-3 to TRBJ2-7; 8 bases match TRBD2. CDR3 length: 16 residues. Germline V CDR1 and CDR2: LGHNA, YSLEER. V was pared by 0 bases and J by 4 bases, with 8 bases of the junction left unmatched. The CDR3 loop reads CASSQDWTSWRYEQYF. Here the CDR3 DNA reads TGCGCCAGCAGCCAAGACTGGACTAGCTGGCGTTACGAGCAGTACTTC.

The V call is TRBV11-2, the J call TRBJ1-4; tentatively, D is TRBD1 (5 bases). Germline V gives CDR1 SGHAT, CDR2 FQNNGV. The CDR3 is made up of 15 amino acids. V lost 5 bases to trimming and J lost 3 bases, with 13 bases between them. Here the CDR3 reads CASSPQTAPNEKLFF. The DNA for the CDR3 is TGTGCCAGCAGCCCCCAGACAGCACCTAATGAAAAACTGTTTTTT.

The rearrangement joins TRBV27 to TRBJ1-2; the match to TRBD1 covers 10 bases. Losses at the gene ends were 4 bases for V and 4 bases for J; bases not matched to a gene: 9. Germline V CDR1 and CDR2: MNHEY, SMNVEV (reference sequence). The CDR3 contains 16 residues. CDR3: CASSYRQGAQGYGYTF. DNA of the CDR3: TGTGCCAGCAGTTACCGACAGGGGGCGCAGGGCTATGGCTACACCTTC.

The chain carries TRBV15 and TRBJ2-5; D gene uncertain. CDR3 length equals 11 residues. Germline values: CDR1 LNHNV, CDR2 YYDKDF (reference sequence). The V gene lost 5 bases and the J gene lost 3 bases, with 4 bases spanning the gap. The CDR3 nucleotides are TGTGCCACCAGCTTTAAAGAGACCCAGTACTTC. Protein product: CATSFKETQYF.

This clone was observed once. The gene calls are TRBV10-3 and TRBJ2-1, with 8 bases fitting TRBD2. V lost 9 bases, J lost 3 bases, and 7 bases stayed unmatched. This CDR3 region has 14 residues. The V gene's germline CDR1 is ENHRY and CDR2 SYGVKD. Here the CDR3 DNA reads TGTGCCATAGAAGAGCGGGAGCGCTACAATGAGCAGTTCTTC. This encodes CAIEERERYNEQFF.

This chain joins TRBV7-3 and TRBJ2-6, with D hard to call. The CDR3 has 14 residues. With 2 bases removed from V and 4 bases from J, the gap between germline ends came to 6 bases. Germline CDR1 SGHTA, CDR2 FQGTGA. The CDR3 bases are TGTGCCAGCAGCTTATCGTCCGGGGCCAACGTCCTGACTTTC. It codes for CASSLSSGANVLTF.

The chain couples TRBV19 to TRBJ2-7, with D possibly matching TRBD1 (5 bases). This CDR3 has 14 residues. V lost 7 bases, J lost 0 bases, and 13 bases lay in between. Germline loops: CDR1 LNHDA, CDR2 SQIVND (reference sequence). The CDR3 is CASTWTISSYEQYF. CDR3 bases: TGTGCCAGTACTTGGACAATCAGCTCCTACGAGCAGTACTTC.

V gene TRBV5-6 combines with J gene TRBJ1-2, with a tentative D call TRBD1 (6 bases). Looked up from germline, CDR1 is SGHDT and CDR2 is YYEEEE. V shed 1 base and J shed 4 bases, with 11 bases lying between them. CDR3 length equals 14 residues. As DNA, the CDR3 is TGTGCCAGCAGCTTGAGCGGGGGCACCTATGGCTACACCTTC. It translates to CASSLSGGTYGYTF.

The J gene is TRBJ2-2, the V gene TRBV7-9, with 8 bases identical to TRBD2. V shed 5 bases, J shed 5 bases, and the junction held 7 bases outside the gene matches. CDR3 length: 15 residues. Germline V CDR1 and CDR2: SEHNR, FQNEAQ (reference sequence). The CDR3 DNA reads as TGTGCCAGCAGCCCCGGGGGGGCCAGAACCGGGGAGCTGTTTTTT. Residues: CASSPGGARTGELFF.

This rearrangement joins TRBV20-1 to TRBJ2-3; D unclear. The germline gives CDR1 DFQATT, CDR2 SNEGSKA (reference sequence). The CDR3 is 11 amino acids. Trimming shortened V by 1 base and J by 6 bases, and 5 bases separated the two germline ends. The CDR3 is CSARVVDTQYF. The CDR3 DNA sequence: TGCAGTGCTAGAGTAGTGGATACGCAGTATTTT.

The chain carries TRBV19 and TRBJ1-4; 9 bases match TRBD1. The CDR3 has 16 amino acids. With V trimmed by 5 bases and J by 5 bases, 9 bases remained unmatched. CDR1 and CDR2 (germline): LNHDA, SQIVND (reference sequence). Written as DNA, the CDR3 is TGTGCCAGTAGTGTCTTCTCCGGGACAGGGAATGAAAAACTGTTTTTT. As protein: CASSVFSGTGNEKLFF.

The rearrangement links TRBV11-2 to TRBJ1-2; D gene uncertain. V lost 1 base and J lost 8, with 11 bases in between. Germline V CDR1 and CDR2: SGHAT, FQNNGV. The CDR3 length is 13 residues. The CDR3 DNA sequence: TGTGCCAGCAGCTTAGGTGGGAGGGCGGGCTACACCTTC. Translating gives CASSLGGRAGYTF.

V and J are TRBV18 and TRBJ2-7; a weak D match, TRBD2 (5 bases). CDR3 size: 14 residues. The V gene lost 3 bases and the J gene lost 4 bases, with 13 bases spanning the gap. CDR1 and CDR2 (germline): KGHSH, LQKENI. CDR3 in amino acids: CASSPPLGEYEQYF. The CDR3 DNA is TGTGCCAGCTCACCCCCTCTGGGAGAATACGAGCAGTACTTC.

CDR3 loop: CASSLAVGGTDTQYF. CDR3 bases: TGCGCCAGCAGCTTGGCCGTAGGGGGCACAGATACGCAGTATTTT. The chain couples TRBV5-1 to TRBJ2-3; a possible D gene is TRBD1 (5 bases). There are 15 residues in the CDR3. The V gene lost 0 bases and the J gene lost 1 base, with 9 bases spanning the gap. Per the germline V gene, CDR1 is SGHRS and CDR2 is YFSETQ.

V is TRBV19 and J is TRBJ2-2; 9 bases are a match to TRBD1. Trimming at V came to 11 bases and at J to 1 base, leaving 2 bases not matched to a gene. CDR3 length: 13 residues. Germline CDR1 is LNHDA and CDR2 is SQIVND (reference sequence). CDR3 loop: CASGQGNTGELFF. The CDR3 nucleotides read TGTGCCTCGGGACAGGGGAACACCGGGGAGCTGTTTTTT. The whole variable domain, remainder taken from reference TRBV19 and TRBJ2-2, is DGGITQSPKYLFRKEGQNVTLSCEQNLNHDAMYWYRQDPGQGLRLIYYSQIVNDFQKGDIAEGYSVSREKKESFPLTVTSAQKNPTAFYLCASGQGNTGELFFGEGSRLTVL.

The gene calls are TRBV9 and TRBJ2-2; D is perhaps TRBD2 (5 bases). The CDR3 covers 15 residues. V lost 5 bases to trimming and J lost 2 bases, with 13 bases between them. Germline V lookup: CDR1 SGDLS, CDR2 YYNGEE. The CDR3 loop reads CASSVSGLNTGELFF. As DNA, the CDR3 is TGTGCCAGCAGTGTGAGTGGACTCAACACCGGGGAGCTGTTTTTT.